What follows are 21 T cell receptor beta chains derived from one specimen sequenced in a study of cytomegalovirus exposure and HLA in healthy donors (TCRdb year 2017). Library prep was done by the immunoSEQ multiplex PCR assay. For the multiplex PCR, a mixture combining 60 forward primers for TCR Vbeta segments and 13 reverse primers for TCR Jbeta segments was used. Here the immuneACCESS table is served through TCRdb, limited to in-frame sequences with V and J called. Missing clones are a known gap in these copies; in checked studies unresolved V genes cover under half, and the rest lacks a known reason. Recorded for this sample are about 170,000 clones; 85% of them occurred a single time. The ten largest account for 1% of the sample. The specimen was PBMCs. These receptors originate from a boy between 2 and 10 years old in good health and CMV-seronegative.

The chain uses TRBV19 and TRBJ2-3; TRBD2 is a possible D gene (6 bases). Trimming cost V 5 bases and J 5 bases, with 17 bases left between them. Germline CDR1 is LNHDA and CDR2 is SQIVND (reference sequence). The CDR3 consists of 15 residues. Written as DNA, the CDR3 is TGTGCCAGTAGTTCCGATCCGGGAGTGGGAGATACGCAGTATTTT. Encoded protein: CASSSDPGVGDTQYF.

V is TRBV15 and J is TRBJ1-2; D is unclear. V lost 1 base and J 1 base, leaving 16 bases between the germline ends. CDR3 length: 17 amino acids. The germline CDR1 and CDR2 sequences are LNHNV and YYDKDF (reference sequence). The CDR3 nucleotides read TGTGCCACCAGCAGAGGGGGAGGGCACCCTTTTAACTATGGCTACACCTTC. This gives the protein CATSRGGGHPFNYGYTF.

In this sample, this clone turned up a few times. The chain recombines TRBV10-3 with TRBJ1-3; possible D gene TRBD1, 6 bases. The CDR3 spans 14 residues. The V end was cut by 5 bases, the J end by 2 bases, with 10 bases between. Germline lookup yields CDR1 ENHRY and CDR2 SYGVKD. The CDR3 here is CAISNRDPGNTIYF. The CDR3 coding sequence is TGTGCCATCAGTAACAGGGACCCTGGAAACACCATATATTTT.

V is TRBV9 and J is TRBJ2-7; 9 nucleotides line up with TRBD1. V lost 3 bases to trimming and J lost 3 bases; unmatched junction nucleotides: 4. CDR1 SGDLS and CDR2 YYNGEE come from the germline V gene. The CDR3 length is 14 residues. The CDR3 DNA follows: TGTGCCAGCAGCGAGGGACAGGGACACTACGAGCAGTACTTC. It yields the protein CASSEGQGHYEQYF.

The V call is TRBV29-1, the J call TRBJ2-7; 10 nucleotides line up with TRBD2. This CDR3 comprises 16 residues. Germline V gives CDR1 SQVTM, CDR2 ANQGSEA. J was trimmed by 0 bases and V by 6 bases; bases with no gene match: 11. The CDR3 protein is CSVDDVSGGSSYEQYF. The CDR3 DNA is TGCAGCGTGGACGACGTTAGCGGGGGGTCCTCCTACGAGCAGTACTTC.

CDR3: CASSFPGLCEQYV. DNA of the CDR3: TGTGCCAGCAGCTTTCCAGGGTTGTGCGAGCAGTACGTC. V and J are TRBV5-8 and TRBJ2-7; TRBD1 might be the D (5 bases). Between the trimmed V and J ends, which lost 2 bases and 6 bases, there was a span of 12 bases. The CDR3 has 13 amino acids. Germline-derived CDR1 and CDR2 are SGHTS and YDEGEE.

The chain links TRBV28 to TRBJ2-7; TRBD2 agrees at 11 bases. V was clipped by 1 base and J by 1 base; unmatched bases: 6. CDR1 is MDHEN, CDR2 SYDVKM, per germline. The CDR3 is 17 residues long. The CDR3 loop reads CASSLSLAGERSYEQYF. In DNA, the CDR3 is TGTGCCAGCAGTTTATCACTAGCGGGAGAGCGGTCCTACGAGCAGTACTTC.

This clone appeared once. The CDR3 reads CASSLDAQIHNEQFF. Here the CDR3 DNA reads TGTGCCAGCAGCTTGGACGCCCAGATCCACAATGAGCAGTTCTTC. This chain uses TRBV5-4 with TRBJ2-1; D not certain. The V gene lost 0 bases and the J gene lost 5 bases, with 12 bases spanning the gap. CDR3 size: 15 residues. CDR1 is SGHNT, CDR2 YYREEE, per germline (reference sequence).

The chain is built from TRBV7-2 and TRBJ2-1; D may be TRBD2 (6 bases). Germline values: CDR1 SGHTA, CDR2 FQGNSA. This CDR3 comprises 14 residues. V was shortened by 7 bases and J by 8 bases, with 18 bases between the two germline ends. DNA for the CDR3: TGTGCCAGCAAACAAGCGACTTGGAGGGATGAGCAGTTCTTC. Its protein product is CASKQATWRDEQFF.

V gene TRBV19 combines with J gene TRBJ2-5, with D tentatively TRBD2 (5 bases). This CDR3 has 12 amino acids. Trimming removed 8 bases from V and 4 bases from J, with 11 bases in between. Germline V gene data show CDR1 as LNHDA and CDR2 as SQIVND (reference sequence). The CDR3 DNA reads as TGTGCCAGTGGACTGGTGGGAGAGACCCAGTACTTC. Its translation is CASGLVGETQYF.

The chain has TRBV7-9 and TRBJ2-5; D call uncertain. The DNA matches TRBJ2-7 better at its end, which makes the J call doubtful. The CDR3 runs 12 residues. CDR1 is SEHNR, CDR2 FQNEAQ, per germline (reference sequence). The CDR3 DNA follows: TGTGCCAGCAGCTCAACCCCCTACGAGCAGTACTTC. It yields the protein CASSSTPYEQYF.

The chain has TRBV18 and TRBJ2-7, with 7 bases matching TRBD1. With V trimmed by 6 bases and J by 6 bases, 11 bases remained unmatched. Germline V lookup: CDR1 KGHSH, CDR2 LQKENI. The CDR3 is 14 residues long. CDR3 in amino acids: CASSPAGGNREQYV. The DNA of the CDR3 is TGTGCCAGCTCTCCGGCAGGGGGTAATCGCGAGCAGTACGTC.

This rearrangement joins TRBV14 to TRBJ2-1; TRBD1 aligns across 9 bases. Germline V lookup: CDR1 SGHDN, CDR2 FVKESK. The CDR3 has 16 amino acids. The V and J ends lost 4 bases and 8 bases, in that order; junction bases with no gene match: 12. The CDR3 bases are TGTGCCAGCAGCCCGGCACCGGGACAGGGTGGAGATGAGCAGTTCTTC. Its protein product is CASSPAPGQGGDEQFF.

The gene calls are TRBV7-2 and TRBJ2-1; 8 bases fit TRBD2. Germline V gene lookup returns CDR1 SGHTA and CDR2 FQGNSA. The ends lost 0 bases at V and 1 base at J; junction bases unmatched: 5. CDR3 size: 17 residues. The CDR3 DNA sequence: TGTGCCAGCAGCTTAGCGAGTAGCGGGGCTTCCTACAATGAGCAGTTCTTC. This sequence encodes CASSLASSGASYNEQFF.

This clone was seen only a few times. The chain carries TRBV29-1 and TRBJ2-1; possible D gene TRBD2, 6 bases. This CDR3 has 11 amino acids. V lost 4 bases to trimming and J lost 7 bases, with 8 bases between them. The germline CDR1 and CDR2 sequences are SQVTM and ANQGSEA. The CDR3 region is CSVGRGNEQFF. CDR3 sequence (DNA): TGCAGCGTTGGCCGGGGGAATGAGCAGTTCTTC.

As DNA, the CDR3 is TGTGCCAGCAGCTTGGCGACAGGGGATTTCGGAAAGACCCAGTACTTC. Amino acids: CASSLATGDFGKTQYF. The chain links TRBV5-6 to TRBJ2-5; 8 bases fit TRBD1. With 0 bases clipped from V and 6 bases from J, the junction kept 10 bases outside the gene matches. The CDR3 extends over 16 amino acids. Germline CDR1 reads SGHDT; CDR2 reads YYEEEE. The whole variable domain, remainder taken from reference TRBV5-6 and TRBJ2-5, is DAGVTQSPTHLIKTRGQQVTLRCSPKSGHDTVSWYQQALGQGPQFIFQYYEEEERQRGNFPDRFSGHQFPNYSSELNVNALLLGDSALYLCASSLATGDFGKTQYFGPGTRLLVL.

This clone was seen more than once but under ten times. The chain is built from TRBV28 and TRBJ1-2, with 7 bases matching TRBD1. The CDR3 runs 15 residues. J lost 6 bases, V lost 6 bases, and 13 bases had no gene match. Germline assignment: CDR1 MDHEN and CDR2 SYDVKM. CDR3 nucleotides: TGTGCCAGCAGGAAGGCCGACAGGGAATACGATGGCTACACCTTC. The encoded protein is CASRKADREYDGYTF.

This chain uses TRBV7-8 with TRBJ1-2, with no clear D. The V gene's germline CDR1 is SGHVS and CDR2 FQNEAQ. Trimming pared 5 bases from V and 4 bases from J, leaving 14 bases between. The CDR3 is 14 amino acids. Written as DNA, the CDR3 is TGTGCCAGCAGCGTGATCGAGGAAGGCTATGGCTACACCTTC. It codes for CASSVIEEGYGYTF.

The rearrangement joins TRBV6-6 to TRBJ1-5; 8 bases agree with TRBD1. Per germline, CDR1 MNHNY and CDR2 SVGAGI (reference sequence). There are 14 residues in the CDR3. Losses at the gene ends were 5 bases for V and 3 bases for J; bases not matched to a gene: 3. CDR3: CASSRDRFNQPQHF. CDR3 DNA: TGTGCCAGCAGTCGGGACAGGTTCAATCAGCCCCAGCATTTT.

The CDR3 DNA sequence: TGCGCCAGCAGCCAGGCGGGGGGGGGCCCTGGAAACACCATATATTTT. Protein sequence: CASSQAGGGPGNTIYF. The chain combines TRBV4-1 with TRBJ1-3, with D possibly TRBD1 on 6 matching bases. CDR1 MGHRA and CDR2 YSYEKL come from the germline V gene. The germline V and J ends were trimmed by 3 bases and 2 bases, with 14 bases remaining between them. CDR3 length equals 16 residues.

The chain carries TRBV20-1 and TRBJ2-5, with no clear D. The V end was cut by 2 bases, the J end by 6 bases, with 4 bases between. The CDR3 extends over 10 amino acids. Germline V gene data show CDR1 as DFQATT and CDR2 as SNEGSKA (reference sequence). The CDR3 loop reads CSARYQTQYF. The DNA of the CDR3 is TGCAGTGCTAGATATCAGACCCAGTACTTC.